The 21 T cell receptor beta chains reported below all come from one sample, sequenced in a study of cytotoxic CD8 clonotypes in ibrutinib-treated CLL. Clones were read by immunoSEQ multiplex PCR, and TCRdb kept only the in-frame ones, dropping some. The profile shows about 180,000 clones, about four fifths of them singletons. Sequenced here: PBMCs, sampled after 24 months of ibrutinib treatment. All receptors derive from a human donor with chronic lymphocytic leukemia.

The count of this clone is one. J is TRBJ1-1 and V is TRBV12-5; tentative D call: TRBD1 (5 bases). The ends were cut back, 4 bases at V and 2 bases at J, with 11 bases in the middle. CDR3 size: 14 residues. The germline gives CDR1 LGHNT, CDR2 FRNRAP. The DNA for the CDR3 is TGTGCTAGTGGTTCAATCGGGGGTAACACTGAAGCTTTCTTT. Residues: CASGSIGGNTEAFF.

The rearrangement joins TRBV7-9 to TRBJ2-1, with D possibly matching TRBD2 (7 bases). Germline CDR1 is SEHNR and CDR2 is FQNEAQ (reference sequence). The V end was cut by 3 bases, the J end by 8 bases, with 14 bases between. This CDR3 has 14 amino acids. For the CDR3, the DNA is TGTGCCAGCAGCTTTGAAGGGGGGGCAGATGAGCAGTTCTTC. It specifies CASSFEGGADEQFF.

This clone has a single count. The chain employs TRBV9 and TRBJ1-2; D ambiguous. CDR3 length equals 11 residues. Deletions cut 6 bases from V and 0 bases from J, with 3 bases between. The germline V gene has CDR1 SGDLS and CDR2 YYNGEE. CDR3 sequence: CASMTNYGYTF. CDR3 coding DNA: TGTGCCAGCATGACTAACTATGGCTACACCTTC.

The count of this clone is one. The chain employs TRBV9 and TRBJ2-5; no clear D. V dropped 2 bases and J dropped 3 bases, with 11 bases sitting between them. This CDR3 spans 14 amino acids. Germline values: CDR1 SGDLS, CDR2 YYNGEE. In nucleotides, the CDR3 is TGTGCCAGCAGCGTTAACAGTTTGAAAGAGACCCAGTACTTC. It codes for CASSVNSLKETQYF. The complete variable domain, with remaining parts taken from reference TRBV9 and TRBJ2-5, reads DSGVTQTPKHLITATGQRVTLRCSPRSGDLSVYWYQQSLDQGLQFLIQYYNGEERAKGNILERFSAQQFPDLHSELNLSSLELGDSALYFCASSVNSLKETQYFGPGTRLLVL.

The rearrangement joins TRBV11-1 to TRBJ1-1; TRBD1 agrees at 7 bases. There are 15 residues in the CDR3. V lost 5 bases and J lost 6; bases outside the gene matches: 12. Germline V gene lookup returns CDR1 SGHAT and CDR2 FQDESV (reference sequence). CDR3 sequence: CASSGTVQRGAEAFF. CDR3 in DNA: TGTGCCAGCAGCGGGACAGTTCAGAGGGGCGCTGAAGCTTTCTTT.

V gene TRBV7-9 combines with J gene TRBJ1-6; D not certain. CDR3 length: 14 residues. Deletions cut 0 bases from V and 10 bases from J, with 10 bases between. Germline V gives CDR1 SEHNR, CDR2 FQNEAQ (reference sequence). CDR3 loop: CASSLAGFGSPLHF. The DNA for the CDR3 is TGTGCCAGCAGCTTAGCGGGGTTTGGGTCACCCCTCCACTTT.

The chain uses TRBV11-3 and TRBJ2-2; possible D gene TRBD2, 6 bases. V lost 5 bases and J 5 bases, leaving 21 bases between the germline ends. This CDR3 is 17 amino acids long. Germline loops: CDR1 SGHNT, CDR2 YENEEA. The CDR3 here is CASSPAGGAGGTGELFF. CDR3 DNA sequence: TGTGCCAGCAGCCCTGCTGGAGGGGCTGGGGGGACCGGGGAGCTGTTTTTT.

V and J are TRBV9 and TRBJ2-1; D unclear. CDR1 SGDLS and CDR2 YYNGEE come from the germline V gene. The CDR3 length is 14 residues. V gave up 0 bases and J gave up 6 bases, with 10 bases separating them. The CDR3 loop is CASSVVQETNEQFF. In DNA, the CDR3 is TGTGCCAGCAGCGTAGTGCAGGAGACCAATGAGCAGTTCTTC.

The gene calls are TRBV13 and TRBJ2-5; no clear D gene. The CDR3 sequence is 13 residues long. Germline V gene sequence: CDR1 PRHDT, CDR2 FYEKMQ (reference sequence). V lost 1 base and J lost 2, with 5 bases in between. The CDR3 bases are TGTGCCAGCAGCTTAGTGCGGCAAGAGACCCAGTACTTC. Encoded protein: CASSLVRQETQYF.

V usage is TRBV28 and J usage is TRBJ2-2; 8 bases align to TRBD2. The V segment lost 8 bases and the J segment 2 bases; nucleotides outside the gene matches: 10. Germline V gene lookup returns CDR1 MDHEN and CDR2 SYDVKM. This CDR3 comprises 16 residues. DNA of the CDR3: TGTGCCAGCGAGGTCAGCGGGAGCGGAAACACCGGGGAGCTGTTTTTT. This sequence encodes CASEVSGSGNTGELFF.

The chain uses TRBV10-2 and TRBJ1-4; D gene unclear. The germline V gene has CDR1 WSHSY and CDR2 SAAADI. V lost 4 bases, J lost 4 bases, and 4 bases lay in between. This CDR3 has 12 amino acids. Written as DNA, the CDR3 is TGCGCCAGCAGTGGGGGTAATGAAAAACTGTTTTTT. Protein product: CASSGGNEKLFF.

The chain uses TRBV11-2 and TRBJ1-4; 7 bases line up with TRBD1. CDR1 is SGHAT, CDR2 FQNNGV, per germline. V lost 5 bases and J lost 3; bases outside the gene matches: 3. The CDR3 is made up of 14 amino acids. CDR3 DNA sequence: TGTGCCAGCAGCCAGGGGACAGCTAATGAAAAACTGTTTTTT. It codes for CASSQGTANEKLFF.

This chain uses TRBV19 with TRBJ1-2; 7 nucleotides match TRBD1. The germline V gene encodes CDR1 LNHDA and CDR2 SQIVND (reference sequence). The CDR3 runs to 15 residues. With V trimmed by 3 bases and J by 4 bases, 8 bases remained unmatched. The CDR3 loop reads CASSIQTGDGYGYTF. CDR3 bases: TGTGCCAGTAGTATCCAAACAGGGGACGGCTATGGCTACACCTTC.

The chain links TRBV28 to TRBJ2-7; D may be TRBD1 (6 bases). V was cut by 6 bases and J by 4 bases, with 10 bases left in between. The CDR3 sequence is 12 residues long. Looked up from germline, CDR1 is MDHEN and CDR2 is SYDVKM. Here the CDR3 DNA reads TGTGCCAGCAGCAGGGGCCGTTACGAGCAGTACTTC. Amino acid sequence: CASSRGRYEQYF. The full variable domain, its missing parts supplied by reference TRBV28 and TRBJ2-7, is DVKVTQSSRYLVKRTGEKVFLECVQDMDHENMFWYRQDPGLGLRLIYFSYDVKMKEKGDIPEGYSVSREKKERFSLILESASTNQTSMYLCASSRGRYEQYFGPGTRLTVT.

J is TRBJ1-1 and V is TRBV7-6; D is unclear. The ends were cut back, 3 bases at V and 4 bases at J, with 6 bases in the middle. The CDR3 covers 12 residues. Germline V CDR1 and CDR2: SGHVS, FNYEAQ. CDR3 in amino acids: CASSLAGTEAFF. For the CDR3, the DNA is TGTGCCAGCAGCTTGGCGGGCACTGAAGCTTTCTTT.

To note about this clone: One end of the junction is discordant with germline, which a read error may explain. This chain uses TRBV7-2 with TRBJ2-5, with 9 nucleotides matching TRBD2. The germline CDR1 and CDR2 sequences are SGHTA and FQGNSA. The CDR3 has 14 residues. The CDR3: CASSLAGPQETQYF. CDR3 DNA sequence: TGTGCCAGCAGCCTAGCGGGGCCTCAAGAGACCCAGTACTTC.

A remark on this clone: The same CDR3 also results from other DNA sequences found in this sample. The CDR3 nucleotides read TGCGCCAGCAGCTTGGCGGAAGCAGATACGCAGTATTTT. This sequence encodes CASSLAEADTQYF. The chain carries TRBV5-1 and TRBJ2-3; D unresolved. V lost 0 bases, J lost 4 bases, and 6 bases lay in between. CDR1 and CDR2 from the germline V gene are SGHRS and YFSETQ. The CDR3 has 13 amino acids.

The chain combines TRBV6-1 with TRBJ1-6, with 9 bases lining up with TRBD1. Germline loops: CDR1 MNHNS, CDR2 SASEGT. V was pared by 4 bases and J by 0 bases, with 7 bases of the junction left unmatched. This CDR3 comprises 18 residues. CDR3 protein: CASSGRDRASSYNSPLHF. Here the CDR3 DNA reads TGTGCCAGCAGTGGGAGGGACAGGGCAAGCTCCTATAATTCACCCCTCCACTTT.

The rearrangement joins TRBV11-3 to TRBJ2-1; D is perhaps TRBD1 (5 bases). The V gene lost 5 bases and the J gene lost 4 bases, with 15 bases spanning the gap. There are 15 residues in the CDR3. The germline gives CDR1 SGHNT, CDR2 YENEEA. For the CDR3, the DNA is TGTGCCAGCAGCGGGGCCTCTGGAATATACAATGAGCAGTTCTTC. The encoded protein is CASSGASGIYNEQFF.

V usage is TRBV11-3 and J usage is TRBJ1-1, with 8 bases matching TRBD1. Germline V gene data show CDR1 as SGHNT and CDR2 as YENEEA. V lost 5 bases, J lost 0 bases, and 2 bases stayed unmatched. The CDR3 totals 14 residues. The CDR3 reads CASSTTGVNTEAFF. For the CDR3, the DNA is TGTGCCAGCAGCACGACAGGGGTGAACACTGAAGCTTTCTTT.

The V call is TRBV6-5, the J call TRBJ2-5; 14 bases match TRBD2. The DNA end is a closer match to TRBJ2-7, so the J assignment may be wrong. The length of the CDR3 is 15 residues. The germline gives CDR1 MNHEY, CDR2 SVGAGI. The CDR3 DNA reads TGTGCCAGCAGTTACGGGACTAGCGGGAGTGGCGAGCAGTACTTC. It encodes CASSYGTSGSGEQYF.